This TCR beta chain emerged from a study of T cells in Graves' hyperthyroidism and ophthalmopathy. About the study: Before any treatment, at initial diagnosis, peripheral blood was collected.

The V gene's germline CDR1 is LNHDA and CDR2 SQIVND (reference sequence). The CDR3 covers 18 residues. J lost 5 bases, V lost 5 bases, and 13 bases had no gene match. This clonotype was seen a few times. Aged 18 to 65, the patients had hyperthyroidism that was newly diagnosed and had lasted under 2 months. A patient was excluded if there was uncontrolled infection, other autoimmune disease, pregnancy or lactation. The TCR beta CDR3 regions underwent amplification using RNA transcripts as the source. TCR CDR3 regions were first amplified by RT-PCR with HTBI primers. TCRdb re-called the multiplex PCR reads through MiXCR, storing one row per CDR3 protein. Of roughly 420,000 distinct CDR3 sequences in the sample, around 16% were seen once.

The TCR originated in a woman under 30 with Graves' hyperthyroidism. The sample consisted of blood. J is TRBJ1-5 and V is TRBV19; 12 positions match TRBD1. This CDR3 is CASSFGTGGAIWDQPQHF. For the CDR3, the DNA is TGTGCCAGTAGTTTCGGGACAGGGGGCGCGATCTGGGATCAGCCCCAGCATTTT.